The clone carrying this T cell receptor beta chain was detected only a few times. This sample stems from a study of blood T cell repertoires in COVID-19. Across the whole study: T cells, B-cell-depleted T cells, or PBMCs provided the cDNA or gDNA that served as material.

Data came from immunoSEQ multiplex PCR; TCRdb stores just in-frame clones and leaves some out. The data show hundreds of thousands of clones, approximately 83% seen once. Exposed enrollees had met someone with a PCR-confirmed or clinician-diagnosed COVID-19 case at some point within the 2 weeks before study entry. Germline V gene lookup returns CDR1 GTSNPN and CDR2 SVGIG (reference sequence). The CDR3 sequence is 13 residues long. V lost 3 bases, J lost 1 base, and 9 bases lay in between. V usage is TRBV30 and J usage is TRBJ1-1; D might be TRBD1 (5 bases). Sequenced sample: PBMCs or T cells enriched from blood (not recorded which). The sequence was collected from a woman between 50 and 59 years old who had been exposed to COVID-19. The CDR3 DNA reads TGTGCCTGGAGCCGGGGGAAGAACACTGAAGCTTTCTTT. Residues: CAWSRGKNTEAFF.